Following are 13 T cell receptor beta chains from one sample sequenced in a study of shared clonotypes between healthy human individuals. The data were produced by immunoSEQ multiplex PCR, yet TCRdb's version contains in-frame clones alone and is incomplete. This sample has about 2.4 million clones; 93% occur once, and the top ten carry 0.36%. The sequenced sample consisted of naive CD4+ T cells from PBMCs. Subset here: CD45RA+ positively selected. These receptors were collected from a young man in good health. Some clones in this sample may be carry-over from other donors' samples.

The chain has TRBV6-6 and TRBJ2-7; tentative D call: TRBD2 (5 bases). Germline V gene lookup returns CDR1 MNHNY and CDR2 SVGAGI (reference sequence). The CDR3 has 15 residues. Trimming took 2 bases from V and 9 from J, leaving 20 bases between them. The DNA of the CDR3 is TGTGCCAGCAGTTACCCAATACCGGAATTGGGGAGGCAGTACTTC. Its translation: CASSYPIPELGRQYF.

This chain links TRBV4-1 with TRBJ1-2; 7 bases match TRBD1. CDR1 is MGHRA and CDR2 is YSYEKL in the germline V gene. The V and J ends lost 1 base and 5 bases, in that order; junction bases with no gene match: 19. This CDR3 is built from 19 residues. In nucleotides, the CDR3 is TGCGCCAGCAGCCAAGGTCTAAAAGGACAGGCTTACCTAGGATATGGCTACACCTTC. This encodes CASSQGLKGQAYLGYGYTF.

This clone has just a few counts. This chain joins TRBV7-2 and TRBJ1-1, with TRBD1 as a possible D gene (5 bases). Germline CDR1 is SGHTA and CDR2 is FQGNSA. V was pared by 5 bases and J by 1 base, with 14 bases between. The CDR3 totals 15 residues. CDR3 sequence: CASSTSMTANTEAFF. In nucleotides, the CDR3 is TGTGCCAGCAGCACGTCGATGACAGCGAACACTGAAGCTTTCTTT.

The J gene is TRBJ2-7, the V gene TRBV5-3, with D perhaps TRBD2 (6 bases). TRBV5-3 belongs to the ORF category, with a function that is uncertain. V lost 8 bases and J lost 5, with 23 bases in between. The CDR3 runs 15 residues. CDR3 loop: CASGKLAPAGDEQYF. In DNA, the CDR3 is TGTGCCAGCGGAAAACTAGCTCCCGCCGGGGACGAGCAGTACTTC.

V and J are TRBV7-8 and TRBJ2-2; 7 positions agree with TRBD1. Germline V CDR1 and CDR2: SGHVS, FQNEAQ. Losses at the gene ends were 1 base for V and 6 bases for J; bases not matched to a gene: 5. The CDR3 contains 15 residues. The CDR3 nucleotides are TGTGCCAGCAGCTTAGTAGGGGGCATTGCCGGGGAGCTGTTTTTT. Encoded protein: CASSLVGGIAGELFF.

A remark on this clone: The sample holds other DNA sequences that translate to the same CDR3. The chain couples TRBV5-1 to TRBJ1-3; D perhaps matches TRBD1 (5 bases). Germline V gene sequence: CDR1 SGHRS, CDR2 YFSETQ. This CDR3 has 14 amino acids. The V gene lost 4 bases and the J gene lost 2 bases, with 10 bases spanning the gap. The CDR3 loop is CASSTGTAGNTIYF. The CDR3 DNA is TGCGCCAGCAGCACCGGGACGGCTGGAAACACCATATATTTT.

The V call is TRBV5-1, the J call TRBJ2-5, with 9 bases matching TRBD1. In germline, CDR1 is SGHRS, CDR2 YFSETQ. The CDR3 runs 17 residues. Trimming cost V 4 bases and J 1 base; bases outside gene matches: 11. The CDR3 is CASSGGTGRVGQETQYF. DNA of the CDR3: TGCGCCAGCAGCGGGGGGACAGGGCGGGTTGGCCAAGAGACCCAGTACTTC. The variable domain in full, with the rest retrieved from reference TRBV5-1 and TRBJ2-5, is KAGVTQTPRYLIKTRGQQVTLSCSPISGHRSVSWYQQTPGQGLQFLFEYFSETQRNKGNFPGRFSGRQFSNSRSEMNVSTLELGDSALYLCASSGGTGRVGQETQYFGPGTRLLVL.

Here the CDR3 reads CASSLDGRGTQYF. CDR3 in DNA: TGTGCCAGCAGCTTAGATGGGCGAGGGACCCAGTACTTC. V and J are TRBV11-3 and TRBJ2-5; D gene uncertain. The germline V and J ends were trimmed by 0 bases and 7 bases, with 9 bases remaining between them. Germline assignment: CDR1 SGHNT and CDR2 YENEEA. The CDR3 has 13 residues.

The rearrangement links TRBV23-1 to TRBJ2-7; 7 bases line up with TRBD2. TRBV23-1 is given ORF status, its function remaining uncertain. The CDR3 totals 17 residues. The V segment lost 2 bases and the J segment 2 bases; nucleotides outside the gene matches: 12. CDR3 in amino acids: CASSQTGGSGEPYEQYF. Here the CDR3 DNA reads TGCGCCAGCAGTCAAACGGGAGGATCGGGAGAGCCCTACGAGCAGTACTTC.

This clone was found once. V and J are TRBV6-5 and TRBJ2-5; 10 positions agree with TRBD1. CDR3 length equals 14 residues. After removal of 4 bases from V and 7 bases from J, the junction contained 6 bases not matched to a gene. Germline CDR1 reads MNHEY; CDR2 reads SVGAGI. The CDR3 protein is CASSSDRGLGTQYF. In DNA form, the CDR3 reads TGTGCCAGCAGTTCCGACAGGGGGCTAGGGACCCAGTACTTC.

The genes are TRBV7-2 and TRBJ2-7; D is perhaps TRBD2 (6 bases). V lost 5 bases, J lost 5 bases, and 10 bases lay in between. The CDR3 totals 12 residues. From germline, CDR1 is SGHTA and CDR2 FQGNSA. CDR3 coding DNA: TGTGCCAGCAGCCCGCGACTAGACGAGCAGTACTTC. It is translated as CASSPRLDEQYF.

CDR3 coding DNA: TGCGCCAGCAGCCAAGGAACGGGGCTACGGGCAGATACGCAGTATTTT. Amino acid sequence: CASSQGTGLRADTQYF. The V gene is TRBV4-1, the J gene TRBJ2-3, with D possibly called TRBD1 or TRBD2 (5 bases each). The ends were cut back, 1 base at V and 4 bases at J, with 15 bases in the middle. CDR3 size: 16 residues. Germline CDR1 MGHRA, CDR2 YSYEKL.

This chain links TRBV6-6 with TRBJ1-1; no reliable D call. The germline gives CDR1 MNHNY, CDR2 SVGAGI (reference sequence). With 6 bases removed from V and 5 bases from J, the gap between germline ends came to 16 bases. The CDR3 runs 14 residues. The CDR3 sequence is CASSPRQKSTEAFF. As DNA, the CDR3 is TGTGCCAGCAGCCCCCGGCAGAAATCGACTGAAGCTTTCTTT.